This T cell receptor beta chain was observed in a study of radiotherapy plus CTLA-4 blockade in lung cancer. The CDR3 runs 14 residues. The germline gives CDR1 MNHNS, CDR2 SASEGT. Remarks on this clone: One end of the junction is discordant with germline, which a read error may explain.

Sequencing was performed with immunoSEQ multiplex PCR; in TCRdb, only in-frame clones are kept and a portion is missing. The sample yields 40,000 to 55,000 clones, around 88% seen once. The material sequenced was peripheral blood, taken from a patient treated with radiotherapy plus ipilimumab. The receptor's source is a human donor with non-small cell lung cancer that progressed on radiotherapy plus ipilimumab. Some clones in this sample may be carry-over from other donors' samples. V is TRBV6-1 and J is TRBJ1-5; D is perhaps TRBD1 (5 bases). The CDR3 sequence: CVSSERSGDQPQHF. The CDR3 coding sequence is TGTGTCAGCAGTGAACGGTCGGGGGATCAGCCCCAGCATTTT.